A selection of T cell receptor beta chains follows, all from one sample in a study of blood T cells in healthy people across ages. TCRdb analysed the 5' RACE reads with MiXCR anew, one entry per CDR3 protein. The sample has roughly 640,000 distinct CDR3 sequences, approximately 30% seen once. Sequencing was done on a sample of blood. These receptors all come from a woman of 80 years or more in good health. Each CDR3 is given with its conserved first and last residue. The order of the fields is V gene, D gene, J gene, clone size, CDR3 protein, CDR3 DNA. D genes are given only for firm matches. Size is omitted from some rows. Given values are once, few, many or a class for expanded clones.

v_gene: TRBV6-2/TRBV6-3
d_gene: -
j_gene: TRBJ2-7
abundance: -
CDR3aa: CASSYSRLLPYEQYF
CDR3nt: TGTGCCAGCAGTTACTCGCGGTTATTACCCTACGAGCAGTACTTC

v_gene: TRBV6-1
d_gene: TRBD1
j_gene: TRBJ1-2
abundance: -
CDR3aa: CASSDMTGSLRGYTF
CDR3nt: TGTGCCAGCAGCGACATGACAGGGTCATTGCGAGGCTACACCTTT

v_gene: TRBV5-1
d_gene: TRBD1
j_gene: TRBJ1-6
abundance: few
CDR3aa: CASSRQGDYNSPLHF
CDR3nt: TGCGCCAGCAGCAGACAGGGAGACTATAATTCACCCCTCCACTTT

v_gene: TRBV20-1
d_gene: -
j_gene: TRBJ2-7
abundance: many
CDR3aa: CSARGGHKYEQYF
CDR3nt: TGCAGTGCCAGGGGGGGCCACAAATACGAGCAGTACTTC

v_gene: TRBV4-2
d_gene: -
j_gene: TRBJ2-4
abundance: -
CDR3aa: CASSQEGGNIQYF
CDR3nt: TGTGCCAGCAGCCAAGAAGGGGGAAACATTCAGTACTTC

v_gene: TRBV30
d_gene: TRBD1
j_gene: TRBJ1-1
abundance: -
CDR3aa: CAWPRDRGTEAFF
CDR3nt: TGTGCCTGGCCCCGGGACAGGGGAACTGAAGCTTTCTTT

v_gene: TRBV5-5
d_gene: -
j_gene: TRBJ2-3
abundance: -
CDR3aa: CASSPPGTPSDTQYF
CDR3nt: TGTGCCAGCAGCCCCCCCGGGACTCCTTCAGATACGCAGTATTTT

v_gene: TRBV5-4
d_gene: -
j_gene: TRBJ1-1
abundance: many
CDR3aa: CASSPTGRFTEAFF
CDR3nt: TGTGCCAGCAGCCCCACAGGGAGGTTTACTGAAGCTTTCTTT

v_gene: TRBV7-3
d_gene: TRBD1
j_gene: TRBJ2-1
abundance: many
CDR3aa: CASSLRARTGGRNEQFF
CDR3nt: TGTGCCAGCAGCTTAAGAGCCCGGACAGGTGGTCGGAATGAGCAGTTCTTC

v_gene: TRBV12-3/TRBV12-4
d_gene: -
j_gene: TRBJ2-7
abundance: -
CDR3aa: CASSLSYNEQYF
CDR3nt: TGTGCCAGCAGTTTATCCTACAATGAGCAGTACTTC

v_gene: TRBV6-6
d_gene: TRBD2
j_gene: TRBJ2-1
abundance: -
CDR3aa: CASRLSPGGQETQFF
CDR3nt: TGTGCCAGCAGGCTATCCCCGGGGGGGCAAGAGACCCAGTTCTTC

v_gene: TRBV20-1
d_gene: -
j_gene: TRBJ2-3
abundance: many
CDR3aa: CSAVYGVGTDTQYF
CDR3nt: TGCAGTGCGGTCTACGGGGTAGGCACAGATACGCAGTATTTT

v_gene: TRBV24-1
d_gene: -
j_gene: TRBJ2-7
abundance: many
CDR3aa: CATSVGRGGEQYF
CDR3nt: TGTGCCACCAGTGTCGGCAGGGGGGGCGAGCAGTACTTC

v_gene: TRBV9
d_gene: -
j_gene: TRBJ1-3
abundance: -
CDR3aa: CASSVNPGRSSGNTIYF
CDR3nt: TGTGCCAGCAGCGTAAATCCAGGCAGAAGCTCTGGAAACACCATATATTTT

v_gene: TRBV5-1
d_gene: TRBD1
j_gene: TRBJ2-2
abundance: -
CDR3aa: CASSSGQTKNTGELFF
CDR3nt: TGCGCCAGCAGCTCGGGACAGACAAAGAACACCGGGGAGCTGTTTTTT

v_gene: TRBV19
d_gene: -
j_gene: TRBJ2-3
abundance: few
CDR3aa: CASSPQRPTDTQYF
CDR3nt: TGTGCCAGTAGCCCTCAACGACCCACAGATACGCAGTATTTT

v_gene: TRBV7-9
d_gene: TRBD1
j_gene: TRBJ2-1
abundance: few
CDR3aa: CASSSGTGDANEQFF
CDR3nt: TGTGCCAGCAGCTCCGGGACAGGAGATGCCAATGAGCAGTTCTTC

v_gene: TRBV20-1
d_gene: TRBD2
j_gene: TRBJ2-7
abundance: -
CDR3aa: CSARGAGGALYEQYF
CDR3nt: TGCAGTGCTAGAGGAGCGGGAGGAGCCCTCTACGAGCAGTACTTC

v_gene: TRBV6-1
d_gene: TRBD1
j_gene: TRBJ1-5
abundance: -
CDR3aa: CASSQAGQPPQHF
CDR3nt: TGTGCCAGCAGTCAAGCGGGACAGCCTCCCCAGCATTTT

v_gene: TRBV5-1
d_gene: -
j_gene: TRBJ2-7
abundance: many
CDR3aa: CASSLIPLGSYEQYF
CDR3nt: TGCGCCAGCAGCTTGATTCCTCTGGGTTCCTACGAGCAGTACTTC

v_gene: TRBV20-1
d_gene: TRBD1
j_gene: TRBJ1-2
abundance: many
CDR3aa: CSARSTGGFGYTF
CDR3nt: TGCAGTGCTAGGTCGACAGGGGGCTTTGGCTACACCTTC

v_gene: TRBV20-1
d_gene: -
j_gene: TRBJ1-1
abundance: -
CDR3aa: CSAVSTNTEAFF
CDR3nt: TGCAGTGCTGTTTCAACGAACACTGAAGCTTTCTTT

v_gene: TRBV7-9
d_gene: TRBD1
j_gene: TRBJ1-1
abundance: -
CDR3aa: CASSRRGDRPTNTEAFF
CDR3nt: TGTGCCAGCAGCCGTCGGGGGGACAGGCCTACGAACACTGAAGCTTTCTTT

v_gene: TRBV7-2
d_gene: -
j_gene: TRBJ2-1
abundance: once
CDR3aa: CASSLVWAGAEQFF
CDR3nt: TGTGCCAGCAGCTTAGTCTGGGCGGGGGCAGAGCAGTTCTTC

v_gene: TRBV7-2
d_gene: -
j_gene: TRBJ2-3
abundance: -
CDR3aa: CASSLGHLPDTQYF
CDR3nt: TGTGCCAGCAGCTTAGGGCACCTGCCAGATACGCAGTATTTT

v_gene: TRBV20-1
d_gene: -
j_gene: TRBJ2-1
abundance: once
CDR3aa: CSARPDRDNTGEQFF
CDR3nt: TGCAGTGCTAGGCCGGACCGGGACAATACGGGTGAGCAGTTCTTC

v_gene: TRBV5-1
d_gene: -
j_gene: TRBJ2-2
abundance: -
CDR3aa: CASSSDAKNTGELFF
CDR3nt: TGCGCCAGCAGCTCTGACGCGAAGAACACCGGGGAGCTGTTTTTT

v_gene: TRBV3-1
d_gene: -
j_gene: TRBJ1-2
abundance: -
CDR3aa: CASSQDLPGYGYTF
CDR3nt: TGTGCCAGCAGCCAAGATCTGCCGGGCTATGGCTACACCTTC

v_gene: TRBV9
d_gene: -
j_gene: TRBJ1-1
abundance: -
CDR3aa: CASSVAGSRGTEAFF
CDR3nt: TGTGCCAGCAGCGTAGCTGGGTCGAGGGGCACTGAAGCTTTCTTT

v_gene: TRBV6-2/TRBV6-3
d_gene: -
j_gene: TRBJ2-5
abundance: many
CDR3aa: CASSRGDQETQYF
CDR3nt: TGTGCCAGCAGCCGCGGGGACCAAGAGACCCAGTACTTC

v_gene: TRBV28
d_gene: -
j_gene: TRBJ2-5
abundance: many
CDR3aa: CASSGGRQETQYF
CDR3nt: TGTGCCAGCAGTGGTGGGCGGCAAGAGACCCAGTACTTC

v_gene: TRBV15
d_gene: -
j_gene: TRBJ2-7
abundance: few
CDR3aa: CATSRDPGDSSYEQYF
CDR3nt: TGTGCCACCAGCAGAGATCCGGGGGACAGCTCCTACGAGCAGTACTTC

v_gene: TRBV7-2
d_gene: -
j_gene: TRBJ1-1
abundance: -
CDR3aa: CASSLLGTWWAFF
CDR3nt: TGTGCCAGCAGCTTATTGGGGACTTGGTGGGCTTTCTTT

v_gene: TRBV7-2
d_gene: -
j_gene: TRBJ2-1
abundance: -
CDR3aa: CTSSFGSPGGNEQFF
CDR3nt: TGTACCAGCAGCTTCGGGAGTCCCGGAGGTAATGAGCAGTTCTTC

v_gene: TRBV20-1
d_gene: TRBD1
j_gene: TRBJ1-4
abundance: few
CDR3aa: CSASYAGQGDEKLFF
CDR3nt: TGCAGTGCTAGTTATGCGGGACAGGGGGATGAAAAACTGTTTTTT

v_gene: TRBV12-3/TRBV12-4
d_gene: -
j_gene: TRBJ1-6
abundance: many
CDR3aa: CASSSGLGGSPLHF
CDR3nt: TGTGCCAGCAGTTCGGGCCTGGGGGGTTCACCCCTCCACTTT

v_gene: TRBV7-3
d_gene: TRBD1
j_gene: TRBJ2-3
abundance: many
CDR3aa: CASSSGQGGTDTQYF
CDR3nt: TGTGCCAGCAGCTCGGGACAGGGAGGAACAGATACGCAGTATTTT

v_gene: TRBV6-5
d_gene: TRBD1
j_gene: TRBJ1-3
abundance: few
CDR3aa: CASRGTGLSGNTIYF
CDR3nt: TGTGCCAGCAGAGGGACAGGCCTTTCTGGAAACACCATATATTTT

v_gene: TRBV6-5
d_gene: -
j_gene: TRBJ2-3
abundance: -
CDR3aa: CASSKHRTDTQYF
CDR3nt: TGTGCCAGCAGTAAACACCGCACAGATACGCAGTATTTT

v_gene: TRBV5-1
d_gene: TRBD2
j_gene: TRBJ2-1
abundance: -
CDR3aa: CASSRERGEDEQFF
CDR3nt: TGCGCCAGCAGTAGAGAGCGGGGGGAGGATGAGCAGTTCTTC